This TCR beta chain was found in a study of shared clonotypes between healthy human individuals. Findings and caveats of the study: When compared with the clonotypes that were shared by all four sorted-subset donors, the non-shared clonotypes turned out to have lower generation probabilities.

Germline V CDR1 and CDR2: WNHNN, SYGVQD (reference sequence). This CDR3 spans 15 amino acids. Between the trimmed V and J ends, which lost 5 bases and 1 base, there was a span of 12 bases. Comment on this clone: Its antigen is unknown.

None of the donors, who were healthy HIV-negative adults, had recently had acute infections or vaccinations. Sequenced by immunoSEQ multiplex PCR; TCRdb stores in-frame clones only, minus some. The sample records hundreds of thousands of clones, 60% to 75% being singletons. V and J are TRBV10-1 and TRBJ2-1, with a possible D match to TRBD2 (6 bases). This receptor was taken from a woman in her twenties or thirties in good health. What was sequenced was memory CD4+ T cells sorted from blood. Stated subset: CD45RA-negative fraction. The chain's CDR3 is CASSSGERSYNEQFF. Here the CDR3 DNA reads TGCGCCAGCAGTTCGGGAGAGAGGTCCTACAATGAGCAGTTCTTC.